Sequencing of this TCR beta chain was carried out in a study of tumor-infiltrating lymphocytes in localized non-small cell lung cancer. Sequencing used immunoSEQ multiplex PCR; TCRdb keeps in-frame clones, though not all of them. The table records about 18,000 clones, around 72% of them present only once. This clone turned up a few times. V was clipped by 6 bases and J by 1 base, with 15 bases between them. CDR1 is LNHDA and CDR2 is SQIVND in the germline V gene (reference sequence). The length of the CDR3 is 15 residues. Sequencing was carried out using lung tumor tissue. The receptor was derived from a human donor with non-small cell lung cancer. V gene TRBV19 combines with J gene TRBJ1-2; the D is unclear. CDR3: CASSTGYTSNYGYTF. The DNA for the CDR3 is TGTGCCAGTAGCACGGGTTATACCAGTAACTATGGCTACACCTTC.